This TCR beta chain was sequenced in a study of technical replicates of blood from a handful of donors. The V gene end was trimmed by 4 bases and the J gene end by 7 bases; junction bases not matched to a gene: 6. CDR1 and CDR2 (germline): SGHTA, FQGNSA. The CDR3 is 14 amino acids. TCRdb's table, derived via immunoSEQ multiplex PCR, lists solely in-frame clones and lacks some. The sample contains fewer than 60,000 clones, about 95% of which appear only once. The clonotype was recovered from a human donor in good health. Some clones in this sample may be carry-over from other donors' samples. Sequenced: PBMCs. This chain links TRBV7-2 with TRBJ1-4, with 7 bases that match TRBD1. CDR3 in DNA: TGTGCCAGCAGCTCTAACAGGGGCGGTGAAAAACTGTTTTTT. Translation: CASSSNRGGEKLFF.